What follows are 7 T cell receptor beta chains derived from one specimen sequenced in a study of blood T cell repertoires in COVID-19. Sequencing used immunoSEQ multiplex PCR; TCRdb keeps in-frame clones, though not all of them. In the table there are about 120,000 clones, approximately 82% of which are singletons. The specimen was peripheral blood. Receptors originate from a woman in her 50s with acute or convalescent COVID-19.

The sample holds a few counts of this clone. V gene TRBV6-1 combines with J gene TRBJ2-2, with 16 bases fitting TRBD2. Germline assignment: CDR1 MNHNS and CDR2 SASEGT. The CDR3 runs 18 residues. Unmatched junction bases numbered 2, after V lost 4 bases and J lost 0 bases. Here the CDR3 DNA reads TGTGCCAGCAGTGTTGGGACTAGCGGGAGGGCGAACACCGGGGAGCTGTTTTTT. As protein: CASSVGTSGRANTGELFF.

This chain joins TRBV11-2 and TRBJ2-2; D not certain. Germline V CDR1 and CDR2: SGHAT, FQNNGV. V lost 6 bases and J 4 bases, leaving 3 bases between the germline ends. The CDR3 is 11 residues long. The CDR3 region has the DNA TGTGCCAGCAGTCTCACCGGGGAGCTGTTTTTT. It specifies CASSLTGELFF.

The gene calls are TRBV5-1 and TRBJ2-1, with 8 bases that match TRBD1. V shed 0 bases, J shed 4 bases, and the junction held 0 bases outside the gene matches. CDR3 length: 14 amino acids. In germline, CDR1 is SGHRS, CDR2 YFSETQ. This CDR3 is CASSLGQGYNEQFF. CDR3 bases: TGCGCCAGCAGCTTGGGACAGGGGTACAATGAGCAGTTCTTC.

This clone was counted between two and nine times. V is TRBV6-5 and J is TRBJ2-3; D may be TRBD1 (6 bases). V dropped 0 bases and J dropped 6 bases, with 16 bases sitting between them. CDR1 is MNHEY and CDR2 is SVGAGI in the germline V gene. The CDR3 is made up of 16 amino acids. As DNA, the CDR3 is TGTGCCAGCAGTTACTCGCCCAGCCCCACAGGGGATACGCAGTATTTT. The encoded protein is CASSYSPSPTGDTQYF.

The rearrangement links TRBV28 to TRBJ1-2, with D maybe TRBD1 (5 bases). The CDR3 is 13 residues long. V lost 3 bases, J lost 2 bases, and 7 bases lay in between. The V gene's germline CDR1 is MDHEN and CDR2 SYDVKM. The CDR3 here is CASSLGGNYGYTF. DNA for the CDR3: TGTGCCAGCAGTTTGGGGGGAAACTATGGCTACACCTTC.

The chain has TRBV4-2 and TRBJ2-1; TRBD2 matches 13 bases. The CDR3 sequence is 16 residues long. The V segment lost 0 bases and the J segment 10 bases; nucleotides outside the gene matches: 6. Germline V gene sequence: CDR1 LGHNA, CDR2 YNFKEQ. The CDR3 sequence is CASSQDWGLAGQEQFF. The CDR3 nucleotides read TGTGCCAGCAGCCAAGATTGGGGACTAGCGGGGCAAGAGCAGTTCTTC.

The chain employs TRBV5-1 and TRBJ1-2; D unclear. V was shortened by 0 bases and J by 1 base, with 4 bases between the two germline ends. This CDR3 region has 13 residues. Germline V gene data show CDR1 as SGHRS and CDR2 as YFSETQ. CDR3 DNA: TGCGCCAGCAGCTTGGTAGTTAACTATGGCTACACCTTC. Translated, it gives CASSLVVNYGYTF. Based on the CDR3 plus reference TRBV5-1 and TRBJ1-2, the full variable domain is KAGVTQTPRYLIKTRGQQVTLSCSPISGHRSVSWYQQTPGQGLQFLFEYFSETQRNKGNFPGRFSGRQFSNSRSEMNVSTLELGDSALYLCASSLVVNYGYTFGSGTRLTVV.